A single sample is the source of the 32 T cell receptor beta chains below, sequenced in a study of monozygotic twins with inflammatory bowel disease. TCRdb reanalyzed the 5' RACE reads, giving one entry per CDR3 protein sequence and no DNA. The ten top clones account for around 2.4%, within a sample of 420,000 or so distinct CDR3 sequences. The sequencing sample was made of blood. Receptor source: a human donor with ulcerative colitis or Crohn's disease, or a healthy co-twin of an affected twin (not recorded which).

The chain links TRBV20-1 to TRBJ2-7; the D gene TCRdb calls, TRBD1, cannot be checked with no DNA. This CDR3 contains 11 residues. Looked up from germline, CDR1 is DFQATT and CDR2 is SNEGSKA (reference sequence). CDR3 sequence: CSANRGAEQYF.

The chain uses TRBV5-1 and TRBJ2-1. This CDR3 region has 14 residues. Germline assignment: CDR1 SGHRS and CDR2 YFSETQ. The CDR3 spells CASGQGSSYNEQFF.

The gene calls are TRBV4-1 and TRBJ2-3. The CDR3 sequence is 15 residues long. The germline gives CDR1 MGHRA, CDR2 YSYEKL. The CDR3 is CASSQDVGVTDTQYF.

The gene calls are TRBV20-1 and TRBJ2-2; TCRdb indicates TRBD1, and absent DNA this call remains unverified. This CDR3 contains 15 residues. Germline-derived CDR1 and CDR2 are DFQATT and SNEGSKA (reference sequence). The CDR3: CSAKPSGTFTGELFF.

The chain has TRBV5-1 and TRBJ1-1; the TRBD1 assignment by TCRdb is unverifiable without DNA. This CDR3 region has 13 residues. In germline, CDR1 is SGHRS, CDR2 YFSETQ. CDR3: CASSLKTGGRAFF.

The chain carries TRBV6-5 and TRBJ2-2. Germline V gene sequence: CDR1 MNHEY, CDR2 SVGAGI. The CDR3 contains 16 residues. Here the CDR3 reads CASSYSILGSTGELFF.

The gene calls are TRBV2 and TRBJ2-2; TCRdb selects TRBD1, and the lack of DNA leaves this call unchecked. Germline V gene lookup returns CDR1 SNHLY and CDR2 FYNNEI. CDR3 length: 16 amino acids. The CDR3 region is CASSSQGALNTGELFF.

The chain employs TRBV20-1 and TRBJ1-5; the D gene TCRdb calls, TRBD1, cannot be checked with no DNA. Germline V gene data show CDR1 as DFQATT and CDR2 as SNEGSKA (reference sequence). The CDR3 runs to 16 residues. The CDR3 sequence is CSVTTSRTGGNQPQHF.

The CDR3 sequence: CASSVGLAGAGTGELFF. This chain links TRBV9 with TRBJ2-2; TCRdb designates TRBD2, a call that cannot be tested without DNA. This CDR3 is 17 amino acids long. Germline CDR1 reads SGDLS; CDR2 reads YYNGEE.

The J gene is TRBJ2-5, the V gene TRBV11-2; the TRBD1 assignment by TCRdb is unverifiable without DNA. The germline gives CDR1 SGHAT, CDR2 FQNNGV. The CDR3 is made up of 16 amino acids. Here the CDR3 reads CASSSLVELRGQTQYF.

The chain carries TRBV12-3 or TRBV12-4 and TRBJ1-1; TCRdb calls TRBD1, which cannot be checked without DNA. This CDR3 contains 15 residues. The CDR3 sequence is CASSLRGQGNTEAFF.

This CDR3 is CASSLSGPFSPLHF. This chain links TRBV27 with TRBJ1-6. CDR3 size: 14 residues. From germline, CDR1 is MNHEY and CDR2 SMNVEV (reference sequence).

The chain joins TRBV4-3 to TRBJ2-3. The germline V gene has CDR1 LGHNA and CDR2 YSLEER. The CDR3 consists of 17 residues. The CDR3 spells CASSLDGPLTSTDTQYF.

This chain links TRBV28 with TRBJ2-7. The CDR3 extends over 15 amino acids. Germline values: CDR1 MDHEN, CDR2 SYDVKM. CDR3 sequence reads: CASSHRAGGPYEQYF. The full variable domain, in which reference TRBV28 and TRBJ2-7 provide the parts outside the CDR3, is DVKVTQSSRYLVKRTGEKVFLECVQDMDHENMFWYRQDPGLGLRLIYFSYDVKMKEKGDIPEGYSVSREKKERFSLILESASTNQTSMYLCASSHRAGGPYEQYFGPGTRLTVT.

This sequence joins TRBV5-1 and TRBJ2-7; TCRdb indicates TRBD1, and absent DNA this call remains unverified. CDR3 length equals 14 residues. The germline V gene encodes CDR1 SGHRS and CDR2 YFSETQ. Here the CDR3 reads CASSPTPGASEQYF.

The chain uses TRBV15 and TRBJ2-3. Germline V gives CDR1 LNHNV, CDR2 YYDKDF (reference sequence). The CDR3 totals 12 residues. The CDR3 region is CATSRVTDTQYF.

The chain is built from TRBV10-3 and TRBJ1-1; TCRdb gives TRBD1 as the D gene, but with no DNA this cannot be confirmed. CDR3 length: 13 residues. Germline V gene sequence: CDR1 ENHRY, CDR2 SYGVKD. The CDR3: CAISESGQGTVFF.

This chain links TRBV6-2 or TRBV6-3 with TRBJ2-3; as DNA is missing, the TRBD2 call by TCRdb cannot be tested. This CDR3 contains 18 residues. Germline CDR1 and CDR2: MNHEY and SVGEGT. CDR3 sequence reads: CASSYSPLHSGSRDTQYF.

This CDR3 is CAISVGTGVGNEQFF. The chain carries TRBV10-3 and TRBJ2-1; the TCRdb call, TRBD1, lacks DNA for checking. The CDR3 is 15 amino acids. Germline CDR1 is ENHRY and CDR2 is SYGVKD.

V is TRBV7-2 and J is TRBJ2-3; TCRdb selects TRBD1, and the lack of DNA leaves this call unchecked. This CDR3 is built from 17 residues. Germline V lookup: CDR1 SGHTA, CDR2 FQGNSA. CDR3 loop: CASSPRTGIRSTDTQYF.

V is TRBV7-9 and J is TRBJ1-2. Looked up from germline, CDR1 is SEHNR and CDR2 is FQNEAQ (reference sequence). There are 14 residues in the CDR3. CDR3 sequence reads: CASSFMETNYGYTF.

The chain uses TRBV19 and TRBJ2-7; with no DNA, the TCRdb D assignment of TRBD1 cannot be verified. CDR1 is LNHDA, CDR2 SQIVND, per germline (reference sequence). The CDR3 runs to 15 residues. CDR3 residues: CASSSGQGGGYEQYF.

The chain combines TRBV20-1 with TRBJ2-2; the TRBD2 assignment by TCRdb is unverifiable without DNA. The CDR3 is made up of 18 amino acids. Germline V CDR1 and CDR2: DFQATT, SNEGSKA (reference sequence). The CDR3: CSARRRLQTSGGTGELFF.

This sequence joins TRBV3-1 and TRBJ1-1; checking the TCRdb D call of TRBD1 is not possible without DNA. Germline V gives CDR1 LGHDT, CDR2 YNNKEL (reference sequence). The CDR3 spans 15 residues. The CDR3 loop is CASSQDGRLNTEAFF.

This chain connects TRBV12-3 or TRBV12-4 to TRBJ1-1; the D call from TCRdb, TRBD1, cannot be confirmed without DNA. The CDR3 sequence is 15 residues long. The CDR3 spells CASSGVGQINTEAFF.

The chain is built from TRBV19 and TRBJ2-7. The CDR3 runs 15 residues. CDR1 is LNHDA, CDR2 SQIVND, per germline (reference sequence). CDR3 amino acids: CASSMKLGTVYEQYF. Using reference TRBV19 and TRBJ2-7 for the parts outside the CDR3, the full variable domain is DGGITQSPKYLFRKEGQNVTLSCEQNLNHDAMYWYRQDPGQGLRLIYYSQIVNDFQKGDIAEGYSVSREKKESFPLTVTSAQKNPTAFYLCASSMKLGTVYEQYFGPGTRLTVT.

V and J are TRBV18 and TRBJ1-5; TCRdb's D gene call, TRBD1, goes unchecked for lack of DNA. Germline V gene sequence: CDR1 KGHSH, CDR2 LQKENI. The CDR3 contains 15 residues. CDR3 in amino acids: CASSPVSGMGQPQHF.

The CDR3 region is CASSLQGFSTDTQYF. The J gene is TRBJ2-3, the V gene TRBV7-2; TCRdb reports TRBD1, a call that lacks DNA to check it against. Germline loops: CDR1 SGHTA, CDR2 FQGNSA. The CDR3 loop spans 15 amino acids.

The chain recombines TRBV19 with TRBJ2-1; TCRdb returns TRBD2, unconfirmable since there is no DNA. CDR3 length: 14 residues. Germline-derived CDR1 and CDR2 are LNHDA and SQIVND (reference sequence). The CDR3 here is CASSGPSSYNEQFF.

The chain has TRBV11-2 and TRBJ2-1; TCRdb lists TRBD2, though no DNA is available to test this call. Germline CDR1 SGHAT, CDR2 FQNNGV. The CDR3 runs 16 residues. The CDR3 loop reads CASSLVSGVLSSEQFF.

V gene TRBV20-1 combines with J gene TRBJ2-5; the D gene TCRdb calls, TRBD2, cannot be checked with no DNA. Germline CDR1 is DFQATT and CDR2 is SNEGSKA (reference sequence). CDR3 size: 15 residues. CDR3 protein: CSASRTSGRAETQYF.

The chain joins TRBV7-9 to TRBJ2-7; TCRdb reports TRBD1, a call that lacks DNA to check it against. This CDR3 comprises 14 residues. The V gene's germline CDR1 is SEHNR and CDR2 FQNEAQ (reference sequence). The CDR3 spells CASSLDARGLEQYF.